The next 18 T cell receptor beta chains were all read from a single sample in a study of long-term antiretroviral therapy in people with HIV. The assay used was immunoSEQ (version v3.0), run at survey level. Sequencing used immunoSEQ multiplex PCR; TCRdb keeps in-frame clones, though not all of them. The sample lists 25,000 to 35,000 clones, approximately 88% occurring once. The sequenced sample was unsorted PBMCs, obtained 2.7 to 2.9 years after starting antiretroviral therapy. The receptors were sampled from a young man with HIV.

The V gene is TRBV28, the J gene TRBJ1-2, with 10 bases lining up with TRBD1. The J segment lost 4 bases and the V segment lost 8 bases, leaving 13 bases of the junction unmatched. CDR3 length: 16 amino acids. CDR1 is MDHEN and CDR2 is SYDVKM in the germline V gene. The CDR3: CASARTGGTLSYGYTF. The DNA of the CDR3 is TGTGCCAGCGCCCGGACAGGGGGTACTCTATCCTATGGCTACACCTTC.

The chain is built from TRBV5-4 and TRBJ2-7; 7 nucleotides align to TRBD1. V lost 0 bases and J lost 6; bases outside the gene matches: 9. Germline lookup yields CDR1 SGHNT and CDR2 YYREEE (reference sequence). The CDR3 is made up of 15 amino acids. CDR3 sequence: CASSLAGGAIGEQYF. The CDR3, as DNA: TGTGCCAGCAGCTTGGCAGGGGGTGCGATAGGCGAGCAGTACTTC.

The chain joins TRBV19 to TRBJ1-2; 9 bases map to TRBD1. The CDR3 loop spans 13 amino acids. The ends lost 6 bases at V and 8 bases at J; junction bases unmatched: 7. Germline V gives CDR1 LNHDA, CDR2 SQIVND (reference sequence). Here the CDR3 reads CASSRQGDGGYTF. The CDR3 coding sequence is TGTGCCAGTAGCAGACAGGGGGACGGGGGCTACACCTTC.

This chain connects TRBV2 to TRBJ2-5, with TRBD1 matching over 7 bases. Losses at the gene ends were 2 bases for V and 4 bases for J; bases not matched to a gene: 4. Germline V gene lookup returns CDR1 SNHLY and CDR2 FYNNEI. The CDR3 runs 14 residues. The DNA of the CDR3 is TGTGCCAGCAGTGAACAGGGGGAAGGAGAGACCCAGTACTTC. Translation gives CASSEQGEGETQYF.

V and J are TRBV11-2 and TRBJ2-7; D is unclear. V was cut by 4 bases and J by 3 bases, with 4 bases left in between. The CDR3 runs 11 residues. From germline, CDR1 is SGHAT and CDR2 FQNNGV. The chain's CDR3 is CASSSGYEQYF. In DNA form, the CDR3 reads TGTGCCAGCAGCTCCGGCTACGAGCAGTACTTC.

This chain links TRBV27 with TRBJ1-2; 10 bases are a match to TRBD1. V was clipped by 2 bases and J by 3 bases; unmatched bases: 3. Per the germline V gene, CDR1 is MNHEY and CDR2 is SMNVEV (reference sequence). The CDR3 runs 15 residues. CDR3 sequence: CASSLQGQGHYGYTF. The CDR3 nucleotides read TGTGCCAGCAGTTTACAGGGACAGGGGCACTATGGCTACACCTTC.

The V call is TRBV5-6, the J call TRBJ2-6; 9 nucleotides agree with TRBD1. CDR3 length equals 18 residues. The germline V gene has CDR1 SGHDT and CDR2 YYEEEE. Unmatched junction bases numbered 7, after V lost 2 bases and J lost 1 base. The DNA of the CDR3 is TGTGCCAGCAGCTTAACAGGGGGCGTAGGGTCTGGGGCCAACGTCCTGACTTTC. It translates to CASSLTGGVGSGANVLTF.

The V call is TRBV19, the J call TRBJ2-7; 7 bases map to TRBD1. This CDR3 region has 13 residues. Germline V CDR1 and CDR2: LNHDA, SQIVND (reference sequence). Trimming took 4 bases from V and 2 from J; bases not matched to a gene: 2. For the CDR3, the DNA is TGTGCCAGTAGTAGCACAGGGGCCTACGAGCAGTACTTC. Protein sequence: CASSSTGAYEQYF. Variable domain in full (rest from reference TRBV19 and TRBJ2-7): DGGITQSPKYLFRKEGQNVTLSCEQNLNHDAMYWYRQDPGQGLRLIYYSQIVNDFQKGDIAEGYSVSREKKESFPLTVTSAQKNPTAFYLCASSSTGAYEQYFGPGTRLTVT.

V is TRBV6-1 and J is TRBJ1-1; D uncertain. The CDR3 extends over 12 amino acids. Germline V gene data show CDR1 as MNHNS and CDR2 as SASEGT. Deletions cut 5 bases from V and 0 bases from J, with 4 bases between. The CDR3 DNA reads TGTGCCAGCAGTATCATGAACACTGAAGCTTTCTTT. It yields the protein CASSIMNTEAFF.

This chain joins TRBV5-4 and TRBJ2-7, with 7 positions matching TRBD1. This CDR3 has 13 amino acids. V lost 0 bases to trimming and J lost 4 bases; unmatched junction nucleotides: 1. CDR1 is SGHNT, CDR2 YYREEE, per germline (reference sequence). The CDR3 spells CASSLEGAYEQYF. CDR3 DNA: TGTGCCAGCAGCTTGGAGGGGGCTTACGAGCAGTACTTC.

Here the CDR3 DNA reads TGTGCCAGCAGCTTCCCCCCAGATACGCAGTATTTT. Its protein is CASSFPPDTQYF. The chain joins TRBV7-6 to TRBJ2-3; no clear D. This CDR3 has 12 amino acids. The V end was cut by 3 bases, the J end by 4 bases, with 5 bases between. Germline V gene lookup returns CDR1 SGHVS and CDR2 FNYEAQ.

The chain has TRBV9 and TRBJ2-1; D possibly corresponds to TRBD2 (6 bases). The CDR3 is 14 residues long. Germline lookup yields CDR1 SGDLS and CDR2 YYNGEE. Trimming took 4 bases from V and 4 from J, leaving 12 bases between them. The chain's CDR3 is CASSTAGRYNEQFF. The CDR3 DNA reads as TGTGCCAGCAGCACAGCCGGGAGATACAATGAGCAGTTCTTC.

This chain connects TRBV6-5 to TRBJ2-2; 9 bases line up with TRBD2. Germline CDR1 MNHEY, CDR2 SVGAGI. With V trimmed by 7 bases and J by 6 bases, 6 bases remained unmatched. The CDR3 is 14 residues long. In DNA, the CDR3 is TGTGCCAGCAATAGCGGGAGTCCACCCGGGGAGCTGTTTTTT. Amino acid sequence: CASNSGSPPGELFF.

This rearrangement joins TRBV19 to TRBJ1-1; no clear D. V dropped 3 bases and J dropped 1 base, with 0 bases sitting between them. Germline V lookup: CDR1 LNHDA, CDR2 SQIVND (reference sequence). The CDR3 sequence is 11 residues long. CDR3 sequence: CASSMNTEAFF. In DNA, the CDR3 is TGTGCCAGTAGTATGAACACTGAAGCTTTCTTT.

In nucleotides, the CDR3 is TGTGCCAGGAGGTTACGGGGCAGGGAGGACGGAGAGACCCAGTACTTC. Translation gives CARRLRGREDGETQYF. J is TRBJ2-5 and V is TRBV9, with a tentative D call TRBD2 (6 bases). The ends were cut back, 8 bases at V and 4 bases at J, with 24 bases in the middle. Germline CDR1 reads SGDLS; CDR2 reads YYNGEE. The CDR3 is 16 amino acids.

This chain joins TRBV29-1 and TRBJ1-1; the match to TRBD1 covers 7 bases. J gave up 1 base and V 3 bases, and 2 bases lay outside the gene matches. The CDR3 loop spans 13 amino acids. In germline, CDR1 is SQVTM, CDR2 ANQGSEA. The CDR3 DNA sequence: TGCAGCGTTGATAGGGGGCGGAACACTGAAGCTTTCTTT. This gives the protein CSVDRGRNTEAFF.

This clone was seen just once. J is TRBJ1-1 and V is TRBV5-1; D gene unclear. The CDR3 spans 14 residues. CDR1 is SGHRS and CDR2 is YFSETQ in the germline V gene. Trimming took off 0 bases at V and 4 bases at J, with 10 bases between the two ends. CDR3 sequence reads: CASSLGVSSTEAFF. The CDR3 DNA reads TGCGCCAGCAGCTTGGGGGTCAGTAGCACTGAAGCTTTCTTT. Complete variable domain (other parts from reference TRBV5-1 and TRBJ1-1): KAGVTQTPRYLIKTRGQQVTLSCSPISGHRSVSWYQQTPGQGLQFLFEYFSETQRNKGNFPGRFSGRQFSNSRSEMNVSTLELGDSALYLCASSLGVSSTEAFFGQGTRLTVV.

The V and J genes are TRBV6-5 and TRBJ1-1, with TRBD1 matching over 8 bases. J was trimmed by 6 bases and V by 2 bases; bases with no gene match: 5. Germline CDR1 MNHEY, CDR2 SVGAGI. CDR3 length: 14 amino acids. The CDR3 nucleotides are TGTGCCAGCAGTTACAAGACAGGGGACCCTGAAGCTTTCTTT. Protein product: CASSYKTGDPEAFF.